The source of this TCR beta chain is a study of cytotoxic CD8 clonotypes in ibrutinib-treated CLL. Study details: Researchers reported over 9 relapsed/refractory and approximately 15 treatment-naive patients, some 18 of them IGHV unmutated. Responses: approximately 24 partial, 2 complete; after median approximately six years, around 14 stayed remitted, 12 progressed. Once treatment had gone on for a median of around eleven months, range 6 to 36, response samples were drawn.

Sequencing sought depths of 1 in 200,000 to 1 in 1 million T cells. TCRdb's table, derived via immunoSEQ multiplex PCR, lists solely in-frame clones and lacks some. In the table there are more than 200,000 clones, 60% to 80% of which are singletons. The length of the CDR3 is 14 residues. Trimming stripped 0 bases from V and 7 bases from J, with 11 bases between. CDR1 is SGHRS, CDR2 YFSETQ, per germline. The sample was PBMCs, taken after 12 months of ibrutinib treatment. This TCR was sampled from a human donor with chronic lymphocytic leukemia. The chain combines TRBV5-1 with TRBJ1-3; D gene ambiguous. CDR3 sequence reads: CASSLGGTRNTIYF. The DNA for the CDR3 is TGCGCCAGCAGCTTGGGGGGTACTCGGAACACCATATATTTT.